This TCR beta chain was sequenced during a study of T-cell memory formation after mild COVID-19. Study in general: Each donor largely had its own TCR clusters.

Only a few counts were recorded for this clonotype. Its antigen is currently unknown. Trimming took off 7 bases at V and 4 bases at J, with 17 bases between the two ends. Per germline, CDR1 DFQATT and CDR2 SNEGSKA (reference sequence). CDR3 length: 13 amino acids. TCRdb independently ran MiXCR on the 5' RACE reads; one entry per CDR3 protein. The table has 250,000 to 300,000 distinct CDR3 sequences, 15% to 20% seen once. Study results and caveats: Memory cells collected pre-infection included some clones that later responded, suggesting cross-reactive memory joined. Clones shrinking between day 15 and 85 showed a balanced CD4/CD8 split, and those that grew later tilted toward CD4+. What remained unconfirmed was the SARS-CoV-2 specificity of second-wave clones peaking on day 37.

V usage is TRBV20-1 and J usage is TRBJ2-7, with D perhaps TRBD2 (6 bases). Input material: PBMCs or a T cell subset sorted from them (not recorded which). The TCR was taken from a man between 18 and 35 years old who had mild COVID-19 (a few samples of this study predate the infection). Cell type and time point are not known. CDR3 coding DNA: TGCAGTGGTGCCCGTGGGGAGGAGTACGAGCAGTACGTC. Protein sequence: CSGARGEEYEQYV.